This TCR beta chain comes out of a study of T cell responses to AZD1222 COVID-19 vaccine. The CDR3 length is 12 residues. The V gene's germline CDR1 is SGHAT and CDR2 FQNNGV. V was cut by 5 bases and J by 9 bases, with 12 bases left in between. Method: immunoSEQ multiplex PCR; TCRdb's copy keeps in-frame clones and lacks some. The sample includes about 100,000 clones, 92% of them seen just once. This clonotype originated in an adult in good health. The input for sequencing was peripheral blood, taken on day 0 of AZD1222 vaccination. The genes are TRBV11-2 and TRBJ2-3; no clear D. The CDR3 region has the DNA TGTGCCAGCAGCCCCTACTCATGGACGCAGTATTTT. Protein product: CASSPYSWTQYF.